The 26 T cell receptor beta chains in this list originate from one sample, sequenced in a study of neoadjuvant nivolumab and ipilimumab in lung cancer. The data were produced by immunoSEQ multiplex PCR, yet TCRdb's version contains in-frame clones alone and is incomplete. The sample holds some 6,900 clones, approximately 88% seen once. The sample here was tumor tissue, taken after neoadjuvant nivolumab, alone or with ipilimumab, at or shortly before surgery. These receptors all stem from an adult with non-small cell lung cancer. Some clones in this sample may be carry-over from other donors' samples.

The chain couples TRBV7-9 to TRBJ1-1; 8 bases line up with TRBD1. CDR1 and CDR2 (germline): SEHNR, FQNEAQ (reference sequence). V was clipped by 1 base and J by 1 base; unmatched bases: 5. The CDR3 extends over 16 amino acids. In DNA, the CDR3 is TGTGCCAGCAGCTTAGAAACAGGGGGAGCGAACACTGAAGCTTTCTTT. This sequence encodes CASSLETGGANTEAFF.

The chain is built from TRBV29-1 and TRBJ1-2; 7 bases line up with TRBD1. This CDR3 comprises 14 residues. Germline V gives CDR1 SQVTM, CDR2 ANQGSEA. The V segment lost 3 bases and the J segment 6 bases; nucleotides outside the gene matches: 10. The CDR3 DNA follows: TGCAGCGTTGATTATAACCGGGACAGTCATGGCTACACCTTC. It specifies CSVDYNRDSHGYTF.

The CDR3 DNA is TGCGCCAGCAGCTTGGGCGACAGGGCAAATGAAAAACTGTTTTTT. Protein product: CASSLGDRANEKLFF. This sequence joins TRBV5-1 and TRBJ1-4; 7 positions match TRBD1. Germline trimming cut 0 bases from V and 5 bases from J; bases unmatched to any gene: 4. Per germline, CDR1 SGHRS and CDR2 YFSETQ. CDR3 length: 15 amino acids.

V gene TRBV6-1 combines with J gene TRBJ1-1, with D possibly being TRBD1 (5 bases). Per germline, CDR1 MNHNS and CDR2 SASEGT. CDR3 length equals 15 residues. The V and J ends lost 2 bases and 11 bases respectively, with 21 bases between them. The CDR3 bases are TGTGCCAGCAGTGAACGGGGACGACGTGAATGGAACGCTTTCTTT. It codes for CASSERGRREWNAFF.

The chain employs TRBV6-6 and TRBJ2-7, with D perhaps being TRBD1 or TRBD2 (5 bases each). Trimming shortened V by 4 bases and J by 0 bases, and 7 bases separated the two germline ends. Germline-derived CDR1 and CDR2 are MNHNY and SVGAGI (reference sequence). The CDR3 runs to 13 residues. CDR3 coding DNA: TGTGCCAGCAGTTTGGGGGACTCCTACGAGCAGTACTTC. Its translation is CASSLGDSYEQYF.

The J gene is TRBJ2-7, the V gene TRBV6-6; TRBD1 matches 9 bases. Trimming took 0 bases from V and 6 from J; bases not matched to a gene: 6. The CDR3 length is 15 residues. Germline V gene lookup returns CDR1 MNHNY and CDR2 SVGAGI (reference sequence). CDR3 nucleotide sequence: TGTGCCAGCAGTTACTCCGATGGACAGGGGCCCGAGCAGTACTTC. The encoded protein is CASSYSDGQGPEQYF.

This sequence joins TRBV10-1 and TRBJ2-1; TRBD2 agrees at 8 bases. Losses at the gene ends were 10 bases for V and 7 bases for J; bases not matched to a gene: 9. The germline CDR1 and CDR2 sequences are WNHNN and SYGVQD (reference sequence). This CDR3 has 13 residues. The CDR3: CATSRTSLNEQFF. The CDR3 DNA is TGCGCCACTTCAAGGACTAGCCTAAATGAGCAGTTCTTC.

CDR3 in DNA: TGTGCCAGCAGCCAAGATCGGGGCAATCAGCCCCAGCATTTT. This sequence encodes CASSQDRGNQPQHF. The V and J genes are TRBV4-2 and TRBJ1-5, with D uncertain. The ends were cut back, 0 bases at V and 2 bases at J, with 5 bases in the middle. Per the germline V gene, CDR1 is LGHNA and CDR2 is YNFKEQ. This CDR3 contains 14 residues.

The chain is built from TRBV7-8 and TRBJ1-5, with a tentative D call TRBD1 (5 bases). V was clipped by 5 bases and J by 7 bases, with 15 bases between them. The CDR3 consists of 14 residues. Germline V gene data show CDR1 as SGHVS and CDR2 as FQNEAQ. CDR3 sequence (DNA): TGTGCCAGCAGCGAAAGGCAGGGCGGGCAGCCCCAGCATTTT. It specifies CASSERQGGQPQHF. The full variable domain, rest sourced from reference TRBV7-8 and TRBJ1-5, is GAGVSQSPRYKVAKRGQDVALRCDPISGHVSLFWYQQALGQGPEFLTYFQNEAQLDKSGLPSDRFFAERPEGSVSTLKIQRTQQEDSAVYLCASSERQGGQPQHFGDGTRLSIL.

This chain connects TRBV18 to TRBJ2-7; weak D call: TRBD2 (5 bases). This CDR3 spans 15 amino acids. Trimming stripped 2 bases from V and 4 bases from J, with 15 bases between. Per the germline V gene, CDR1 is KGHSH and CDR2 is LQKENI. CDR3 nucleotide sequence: TGTGCCAGCTCACCAAGGGCTAGCCACACTTACGAGCAGTACTTC. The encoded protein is CASSPRASHTYEQYF.

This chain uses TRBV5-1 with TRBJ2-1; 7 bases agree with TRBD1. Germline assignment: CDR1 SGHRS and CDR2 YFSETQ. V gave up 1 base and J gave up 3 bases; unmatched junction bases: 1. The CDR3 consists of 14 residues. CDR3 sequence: CASSLWDSYNEQFF. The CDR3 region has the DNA TGCGCCAGCAGCTTGTGGGACAGCTACAATGAGCAGTTCTTC. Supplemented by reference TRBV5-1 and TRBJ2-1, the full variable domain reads KAGVTQTPRYLIKTRGQQVTLSCSPISGHRSVSWYQQTPGQGLQFLFEYFSETQRNKGNFPGRFSGRQFSNSRSEMNVSTLELGDSALYLCASSLWDSYNEQFFGPGTRLTVL.

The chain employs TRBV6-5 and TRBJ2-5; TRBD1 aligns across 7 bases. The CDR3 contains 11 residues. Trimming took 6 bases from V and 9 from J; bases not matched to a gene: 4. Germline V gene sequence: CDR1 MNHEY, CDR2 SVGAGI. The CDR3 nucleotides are TGTGCCAGCAGCTCCCAGGGGGCCCAGTACTTC. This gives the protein CASSSQGAQYF.

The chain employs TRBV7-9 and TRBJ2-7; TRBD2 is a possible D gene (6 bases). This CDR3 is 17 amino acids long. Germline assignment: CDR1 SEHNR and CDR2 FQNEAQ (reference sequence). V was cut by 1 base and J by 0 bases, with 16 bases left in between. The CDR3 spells CASSLGAGGAYSYEQYF. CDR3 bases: TGTGCCAGCAGCTTAGGAGCGGGCGGGGCCTACTCCTACGAGCAGTACTTC.

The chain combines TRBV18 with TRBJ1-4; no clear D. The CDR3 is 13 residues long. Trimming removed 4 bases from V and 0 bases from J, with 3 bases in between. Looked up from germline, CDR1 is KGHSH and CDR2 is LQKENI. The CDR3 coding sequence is TGTGCCAGCTCACAAACAACTAATGAAAAACTGTTTTTT. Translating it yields CASSQTTNEKLFF.

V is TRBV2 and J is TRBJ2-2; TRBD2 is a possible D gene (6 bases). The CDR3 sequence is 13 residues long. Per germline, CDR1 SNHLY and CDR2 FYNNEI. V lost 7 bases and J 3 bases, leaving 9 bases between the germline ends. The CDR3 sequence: CASMASDTGELFF. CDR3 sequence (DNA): TGTGCCAGCATGGCTAGCGACACCGGGGAGCTGTTTTTT.

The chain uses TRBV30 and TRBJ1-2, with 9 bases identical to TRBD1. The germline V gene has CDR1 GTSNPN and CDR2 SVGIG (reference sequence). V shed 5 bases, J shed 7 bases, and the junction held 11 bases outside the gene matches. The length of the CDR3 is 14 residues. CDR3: CAWVGRQGVIGYTF. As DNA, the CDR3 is TGTGCCTGGGTCGGCAGACAGGGGGTAATTGGCTACACCTTC.

The chain's CDR3 is CASTLETGSGNTIYF. DNA for the CDR3: TGTGCCAGCACCCTGGAAACGGGCTCTGGAAACACCATATATTTT. This chain connects TRBV6-1 to TRBJ1-3; the D is unclear. The germline V gene encodes CDR1 MNHNS and CDR2 SASEGT. CDR3 length: 15 amino acids. V gave up 7 bases and J gave up 0 bases, with 13 bases separating them.

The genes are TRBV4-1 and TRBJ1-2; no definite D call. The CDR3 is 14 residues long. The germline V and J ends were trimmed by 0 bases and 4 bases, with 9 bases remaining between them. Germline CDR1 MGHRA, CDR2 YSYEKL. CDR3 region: CASSQDRMGYGYTF. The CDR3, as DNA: TGCGCCAGCAGCCAAGATAGAATGGGCTATGGCTACACCTTC.

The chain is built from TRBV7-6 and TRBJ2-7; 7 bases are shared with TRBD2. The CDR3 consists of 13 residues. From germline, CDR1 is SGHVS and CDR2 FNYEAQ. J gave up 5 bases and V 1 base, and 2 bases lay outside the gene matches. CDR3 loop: CASSLVAGDEQYF. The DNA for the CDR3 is TGTGCCAGCAGCTTAGTTGCGGGGGACGAGCAGTACTTC.

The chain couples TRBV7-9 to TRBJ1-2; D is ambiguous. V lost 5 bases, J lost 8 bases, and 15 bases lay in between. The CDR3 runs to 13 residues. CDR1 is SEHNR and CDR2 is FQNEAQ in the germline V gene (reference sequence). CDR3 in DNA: TGTGCCAGCAGCCCCCCCGGGTTAGGCGGCTACACCTTC. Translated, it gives CASSPPGLGGYTF.

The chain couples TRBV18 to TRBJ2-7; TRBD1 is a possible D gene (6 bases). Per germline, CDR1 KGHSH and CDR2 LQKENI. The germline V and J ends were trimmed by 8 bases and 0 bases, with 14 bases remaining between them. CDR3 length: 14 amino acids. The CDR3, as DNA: TGTGCCAGCGACCCGACAGGAAACTCCTACGAGCAGTACTTC. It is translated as CASDPTGNSYEQYF.

CDR3 in amino acids: CASSIGTSGTYEQYF. The CDR3 nucleotides read TGTGCCAGCAGCATCGGGACTAGCGGGACCTACGAGCAGTACTTC. The gene calls are TRBV7-9 and TRBJ2-7, with 13 bases lining up with TRBD2. Trimming took 5 bases from V and 2 from J; bases not matched to a gene: 3. Germline loops: CDR1 SEHNR, CDR2 FQNEAQ (reference sequence). The CDR3 covers 15 residues. Variable domain in full (rest from reference TRBV7-9 and TRBJ2-7): DTGVSQNPRHKITKRGQNVTFRCDPISEHNRLYWYRQTLGQGPEFLTYFQNEAQLEKSRLLSDRFSAERPKGSFSTLEIQRTEQGDSAMYLCASSIGTSGTYEQYFGPGTRLTVT.

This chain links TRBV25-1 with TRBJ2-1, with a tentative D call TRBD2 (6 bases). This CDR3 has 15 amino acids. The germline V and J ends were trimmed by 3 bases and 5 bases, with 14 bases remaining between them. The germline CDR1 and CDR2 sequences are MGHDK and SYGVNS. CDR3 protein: CASSDPTRPDNEQFF. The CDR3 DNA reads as TGTGCCAGCAGTGACCCGACTAGGCCTGACAATGAGCAGTTCTTC.

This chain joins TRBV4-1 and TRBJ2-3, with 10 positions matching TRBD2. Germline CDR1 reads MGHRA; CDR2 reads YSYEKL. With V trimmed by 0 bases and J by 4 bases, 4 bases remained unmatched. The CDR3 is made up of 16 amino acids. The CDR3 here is CASSQDLAGVADTQYF. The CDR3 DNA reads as TGCGCCAGCAGCCAAGACCTAGCGGGAGTGGCAGATACGCAGTATTTT.

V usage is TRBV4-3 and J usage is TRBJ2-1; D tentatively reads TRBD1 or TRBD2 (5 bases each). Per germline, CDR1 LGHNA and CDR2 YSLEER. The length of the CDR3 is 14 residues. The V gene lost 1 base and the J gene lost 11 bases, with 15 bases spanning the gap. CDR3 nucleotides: TGCGCCAGCAGCCAAGGAGGGGCGGCAGGGAAGCAGTTCTTC. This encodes CASSQGGAAGKQFF.

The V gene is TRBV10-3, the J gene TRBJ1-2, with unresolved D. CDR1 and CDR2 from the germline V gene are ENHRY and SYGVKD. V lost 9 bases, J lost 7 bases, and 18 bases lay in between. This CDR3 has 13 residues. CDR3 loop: CAITFDKDGGYTF. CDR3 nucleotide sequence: TGTGCCATTACATTTGACAAGGACGGTGGCTACACCTTC.